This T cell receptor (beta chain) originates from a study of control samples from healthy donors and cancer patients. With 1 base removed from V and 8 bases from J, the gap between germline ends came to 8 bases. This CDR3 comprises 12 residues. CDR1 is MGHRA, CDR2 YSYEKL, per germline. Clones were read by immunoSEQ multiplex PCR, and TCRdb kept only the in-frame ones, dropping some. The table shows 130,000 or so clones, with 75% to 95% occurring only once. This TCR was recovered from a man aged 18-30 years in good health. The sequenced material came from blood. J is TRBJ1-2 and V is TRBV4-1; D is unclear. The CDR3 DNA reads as TGCGCCAGCAGCCAAGGTGGGAGGGGCTACACCTTC. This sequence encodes CASSQGGRGYTF.